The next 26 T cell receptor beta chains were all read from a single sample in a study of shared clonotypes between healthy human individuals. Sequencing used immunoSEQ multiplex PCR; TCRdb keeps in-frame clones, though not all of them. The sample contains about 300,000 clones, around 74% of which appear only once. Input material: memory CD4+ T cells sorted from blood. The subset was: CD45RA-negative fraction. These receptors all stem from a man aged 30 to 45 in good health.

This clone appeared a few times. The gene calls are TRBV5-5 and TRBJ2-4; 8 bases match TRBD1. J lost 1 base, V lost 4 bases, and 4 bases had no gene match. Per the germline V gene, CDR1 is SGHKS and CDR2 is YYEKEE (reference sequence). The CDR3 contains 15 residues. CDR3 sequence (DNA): TGTGCCAGCAGCCGGACAGGGATCGCCAAAAACATTCAGTACTTC. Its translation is CASSRTGIAKNIQYF.

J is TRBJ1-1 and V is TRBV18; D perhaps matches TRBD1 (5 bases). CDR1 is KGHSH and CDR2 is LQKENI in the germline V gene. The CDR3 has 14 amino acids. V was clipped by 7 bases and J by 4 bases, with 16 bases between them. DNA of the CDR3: TGTGCCAGCTACCCCGGGCAGGGAGCCACTGAAGCTTTCTTT. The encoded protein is CASYPGQGATEAFF.

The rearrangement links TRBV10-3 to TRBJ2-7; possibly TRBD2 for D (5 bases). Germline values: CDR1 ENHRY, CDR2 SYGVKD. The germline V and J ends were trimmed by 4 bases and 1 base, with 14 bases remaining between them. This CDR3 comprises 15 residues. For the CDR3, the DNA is TGTGCCATCAGTGTGGCAGCGGAACTTTCCTACGAGCAGTACTTC. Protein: CAISVAAELSYEQYF.

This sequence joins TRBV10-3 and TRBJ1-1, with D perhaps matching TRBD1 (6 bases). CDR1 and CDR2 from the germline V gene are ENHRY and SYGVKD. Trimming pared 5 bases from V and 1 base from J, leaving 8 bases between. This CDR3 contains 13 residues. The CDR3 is CAISSGQNTEAFF. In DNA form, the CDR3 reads TGTGCCATCAGTTCGGGACAGAACACTGAAGCTTTCTTT.

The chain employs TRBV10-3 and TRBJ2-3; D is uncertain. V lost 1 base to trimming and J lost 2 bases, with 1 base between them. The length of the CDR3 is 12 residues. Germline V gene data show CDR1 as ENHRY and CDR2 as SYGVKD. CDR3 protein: CAISEYTDTQYF. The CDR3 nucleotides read TGTGCCATCAGTGAGTACACAGATACGCAGTATTTT.

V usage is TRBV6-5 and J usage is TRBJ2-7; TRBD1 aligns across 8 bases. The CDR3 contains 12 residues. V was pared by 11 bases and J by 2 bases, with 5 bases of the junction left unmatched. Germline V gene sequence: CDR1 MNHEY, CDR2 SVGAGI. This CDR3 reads CAVRTGPYEQYF. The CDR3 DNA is TGTGCCGTCCGGACAGGGCCCTACGAGCAGTACTTC.

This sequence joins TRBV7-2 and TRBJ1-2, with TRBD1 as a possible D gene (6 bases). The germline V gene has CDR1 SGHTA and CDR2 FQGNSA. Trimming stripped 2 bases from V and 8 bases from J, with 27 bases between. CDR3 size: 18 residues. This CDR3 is CASSLRLTSGATQNGYTF. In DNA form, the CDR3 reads TGTGCCAGCAGCTTACGACTGACATCAGGGGCGACCCAAAACGGCTACACCTTC.

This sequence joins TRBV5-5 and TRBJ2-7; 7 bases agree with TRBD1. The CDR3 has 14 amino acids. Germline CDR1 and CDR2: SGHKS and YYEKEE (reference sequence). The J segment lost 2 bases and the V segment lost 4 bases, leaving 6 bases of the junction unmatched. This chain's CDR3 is CASSTTGAAYEQYF. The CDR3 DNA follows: TGTGCCAGCAGCACAACAGGGGCCGCCTACGAGCAGTACTTC.

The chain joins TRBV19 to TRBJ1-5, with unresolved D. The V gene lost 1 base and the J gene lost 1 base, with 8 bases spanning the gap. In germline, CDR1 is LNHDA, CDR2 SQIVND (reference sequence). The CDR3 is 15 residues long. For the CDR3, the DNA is TGTGCCAGTAGTATAGGGGGAAGAAGCAATCAGCCCCAGCATTTT. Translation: CASSIGGRSNQPQHF. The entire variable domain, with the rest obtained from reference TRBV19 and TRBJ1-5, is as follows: DGGITQSPKYLFRKEGQNVTLSCEQNLNHDAMYWYRQDPGQGLRLIYYSQIVNDFQKGDIAEGYSVSREKKESFPLTVTSAQKNPTAFYLCASSIGGRSNQPQHFGDGTRLSIL.

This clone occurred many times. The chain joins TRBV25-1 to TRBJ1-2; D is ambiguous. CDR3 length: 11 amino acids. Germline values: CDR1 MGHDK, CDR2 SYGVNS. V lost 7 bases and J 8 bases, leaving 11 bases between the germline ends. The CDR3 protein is CASTKGGGYTF. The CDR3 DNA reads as TGTGCCAGCACGAAGGGAGGAGGCTACACCTTC.

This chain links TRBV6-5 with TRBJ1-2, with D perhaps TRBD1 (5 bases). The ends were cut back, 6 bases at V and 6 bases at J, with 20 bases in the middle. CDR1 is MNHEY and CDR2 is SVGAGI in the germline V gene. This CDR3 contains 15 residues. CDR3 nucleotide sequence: TGTGCCAGCAGACTGTCGACCCCAGGGATTGATGGCTACACCTTC. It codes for CASRLSTPGIDGYTF.

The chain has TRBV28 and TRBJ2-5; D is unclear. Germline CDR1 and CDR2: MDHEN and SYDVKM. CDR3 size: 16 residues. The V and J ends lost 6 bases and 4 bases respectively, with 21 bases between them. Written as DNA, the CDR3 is TGTGCCAGCAGCCCCTACGCCGAGTCGCAATCAGAGACCCAGTACTTC. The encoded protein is CASSPYAESQSETQYF.

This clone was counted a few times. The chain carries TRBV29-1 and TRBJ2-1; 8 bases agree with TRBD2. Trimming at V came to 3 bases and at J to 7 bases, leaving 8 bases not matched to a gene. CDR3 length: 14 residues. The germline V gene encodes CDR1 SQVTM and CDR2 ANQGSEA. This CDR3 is CSVDGAGVGNEQFF. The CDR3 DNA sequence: TGCAGCGTTGATGGAGCGGGAGTCGGGAATGAGCAGTTCTTC.

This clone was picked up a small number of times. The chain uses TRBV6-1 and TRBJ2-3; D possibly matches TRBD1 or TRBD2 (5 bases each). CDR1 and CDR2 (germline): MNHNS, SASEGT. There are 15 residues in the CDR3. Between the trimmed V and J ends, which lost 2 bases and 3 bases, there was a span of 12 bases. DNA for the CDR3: TGTGCCAGCAGTGAACAGGGAGTCTCAACAGATACGCAGTATTTT. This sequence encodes CASSEQGVSTDTQYF.

CDR3 residues: CASSPGTAGNTIYF. The CDR3 bases are TGTGCCAGCAGCCCGGGGACGGCTGGAAACACCATATATTTT. The gene calls are TRBV7-7 and TRBJ1-3; TRBD1 is a possible D gene (5 bases). The CDR3 consists of 14 residues. V shed 5 bases and J shed 2 bases, with 10 bases lying between them. Germline-derived CDR1 and CDR2 are SSHAT and FNYEAQ (reference sequence). The whole variable domain, filled in from reference TRBV7-7 and TRBJ1-3, reads GAGVSQSPRYKVTKRGQDVTLRCDPISSHATLYWYQQALGQGPEFLTYFNYEAQPDKSGLPSDRFSAERPEGSISTLTIQRTEQRDSAMYRCASSPGTAGNTIYFGEGSWLTVV.

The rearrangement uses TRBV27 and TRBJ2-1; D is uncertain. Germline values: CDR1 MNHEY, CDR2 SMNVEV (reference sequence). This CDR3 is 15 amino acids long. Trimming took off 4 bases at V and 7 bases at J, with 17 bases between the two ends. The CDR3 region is CASSSRVDRSNEQFF. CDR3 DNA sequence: TGTGCCAGCAGTTCGCGCGTGGATAGATCGAATGAGCAGTTCTTC.

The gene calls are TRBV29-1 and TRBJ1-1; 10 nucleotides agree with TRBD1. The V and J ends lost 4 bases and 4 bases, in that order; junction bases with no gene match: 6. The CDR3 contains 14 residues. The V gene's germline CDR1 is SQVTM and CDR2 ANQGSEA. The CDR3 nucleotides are TGCAGCGTTGGGACAGGGGGGAAAAGCACTGAAGCTTTCTTT. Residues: CSVGTGGKSTEAFF. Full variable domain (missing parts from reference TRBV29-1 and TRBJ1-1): SAVISQKPSRDICQRGTSLTIQCQVDSQVTMMFWYRQQPGQSLTLIATANQGSEATYESGFVIDKFPISRPNLTFSTLTVSNMSPEDSSIYLCSVGTGGKSTEAFFGQGTRLTVV.

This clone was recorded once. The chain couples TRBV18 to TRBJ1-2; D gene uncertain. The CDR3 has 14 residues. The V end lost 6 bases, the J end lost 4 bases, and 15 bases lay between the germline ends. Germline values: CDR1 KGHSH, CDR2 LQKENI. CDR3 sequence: CASSPLGPSYGYTF. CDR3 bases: TGTGCCAGCTCCCCCCTTGGCCCAAGCTATGGCTACACCTTC.

The CDR3 DNA reads as TGTGCCAGCAGCTTGAACAGGGGCGATAATTCACCCCTCCACTTT. The encoded protein is CASSLNRGDNSPLHF. J is TRBJ1-6 and V is TRBV5-5, with 7 bases that match TRBD1. Looked up from germline, CDR1 is SGHKS and CDR2 is YYEKEE (reference sequence). The CDR3 sequence is 15 residues long. Trimming cost V 1 base and J 5 bases; bases outside gene matches: 3.

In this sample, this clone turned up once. The CDR3 loop reads CASGGLAGISGANVLTF. The CDR3 region has the DNA TGTGCCAGCGGGGGACTAGCGGGGATCTCTGGGGCCAACGTCCTGACTTTC. The gene calls are TRBV2 and TRBJ2-6; 13 bases map to TRBD2. CDR1 is SNHLY and CDR2 is FYNNEI in the germline V gene. The CDR3 loop spans 17 amino acids. The junction had 4 bases not matched to a gene; V was cut back by 8 bases and J by 0 bases.

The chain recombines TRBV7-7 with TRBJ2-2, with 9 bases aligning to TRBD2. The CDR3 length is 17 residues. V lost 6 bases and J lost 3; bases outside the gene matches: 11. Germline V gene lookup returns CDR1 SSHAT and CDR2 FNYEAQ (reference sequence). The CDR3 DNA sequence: TGTGCCAGCAGGGGTGGGACTAGCCGAGGTCACACCGGGGAGCTGTTTTTT. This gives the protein CASRGGTSRGHTGELFF.

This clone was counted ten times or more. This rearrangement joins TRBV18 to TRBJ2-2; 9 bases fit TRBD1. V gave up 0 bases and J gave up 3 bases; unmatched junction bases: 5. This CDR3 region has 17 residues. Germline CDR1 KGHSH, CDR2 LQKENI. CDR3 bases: TGTGCCAGCTCACCACCGGGGACAGGGAGTCACACCGGGGAGCTGTTTTTT. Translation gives CASSPPGTGSHTGELFF.

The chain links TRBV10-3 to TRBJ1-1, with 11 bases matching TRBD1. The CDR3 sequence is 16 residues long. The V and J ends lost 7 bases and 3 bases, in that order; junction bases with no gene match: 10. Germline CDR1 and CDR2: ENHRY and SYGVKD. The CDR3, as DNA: TGTGCCATCACCGCCGGGACAGGGGGGACTTACACTGAAGCTTTCTTT. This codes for CAITAGTGGTYTEAFF.

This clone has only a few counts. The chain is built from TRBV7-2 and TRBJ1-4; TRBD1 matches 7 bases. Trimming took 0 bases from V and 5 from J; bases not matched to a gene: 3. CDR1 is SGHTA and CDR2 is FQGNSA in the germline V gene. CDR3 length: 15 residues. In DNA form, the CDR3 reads TGTGCCAGCAGCTTAGCCGGGACAGCGAATGAAAAACTGTTTTTT. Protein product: CASSLAGTANEKLFF.

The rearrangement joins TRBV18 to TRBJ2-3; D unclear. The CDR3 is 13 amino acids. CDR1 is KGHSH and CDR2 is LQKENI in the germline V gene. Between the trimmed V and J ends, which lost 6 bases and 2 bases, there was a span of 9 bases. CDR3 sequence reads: CASSLPNTDTQYF. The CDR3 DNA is TGTGCCAGCTCCCTCCCGAACACAGATACGCAGTATTTT.

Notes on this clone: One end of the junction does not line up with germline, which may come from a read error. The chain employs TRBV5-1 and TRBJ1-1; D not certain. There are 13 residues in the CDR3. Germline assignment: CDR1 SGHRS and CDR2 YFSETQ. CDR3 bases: TGCGCCAGCAGCTTGGGCCCACCCGTTGAAGTTTTCTTT. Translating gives CASSLGPPVEVFF.